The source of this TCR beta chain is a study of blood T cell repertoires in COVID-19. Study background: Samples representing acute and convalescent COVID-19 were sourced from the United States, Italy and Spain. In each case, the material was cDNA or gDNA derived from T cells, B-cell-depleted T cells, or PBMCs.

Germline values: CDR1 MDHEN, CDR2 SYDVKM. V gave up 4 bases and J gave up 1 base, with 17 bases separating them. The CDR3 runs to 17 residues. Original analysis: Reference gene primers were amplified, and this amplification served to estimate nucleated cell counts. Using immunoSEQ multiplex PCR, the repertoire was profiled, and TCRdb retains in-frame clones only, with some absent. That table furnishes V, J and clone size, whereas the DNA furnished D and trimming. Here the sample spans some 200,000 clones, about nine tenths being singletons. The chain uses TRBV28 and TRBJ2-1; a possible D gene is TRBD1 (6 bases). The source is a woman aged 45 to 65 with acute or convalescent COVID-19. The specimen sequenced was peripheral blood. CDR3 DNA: TGTGCCAGCAGTTCCGCCCCAGCAGGGGAATCCTACAATGAGCAGTTCTTC. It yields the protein CASSSAPAGESYNEQFF. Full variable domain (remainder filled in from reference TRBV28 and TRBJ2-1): DVKVTQSSRYLVKRTGEKVFLECVQDMDHENMFWYRQDPGLGLRLIYFSYDVKMKEKGDIPEGYSVSREKKERFSLILESASTNQTSMYLCASSSAPAGESYNEQFFGPGTRLTVL.